Below, 13 T cell receptor beta chains from the same sample are listed, as sequenced in a study of graft-versus-host responses after intestinal transplantation. Their cognate antigens are unknown. The protocol was immunoSEQ multiplex PCR, while the TCRdb copy is restricted to in-frame clones and leaves out a portion. The profile shows more than 65,000 clones, just under 95% of them singletons. Sequencing was performed on unstimulated CD8+ T cells sorted from spleen or lymph node cells, taken before transplant. Every receptor here comes from a human donor who was the organ donor for an intestinal transplant.

The rearrangement joins TRBV2 to TRBJ2-7; 10 nucleotides line up with TRBD1. Germline CDR1 is SNHLY and CDR2 is FYNNEI. J was trimmed by 3 bases and V by 3 bases; bases with no gene match: 11. CDR3 length: 17 amino acids. DNA for the CDR3: TGTGCCAGCAGTGAGGTAATTGGACAGGGGGTCCTCTACGAGCAGTACTTC. Protein: CASSEVIGQGVLYEQYF.

V and J are TRBV2 and TRBJ1-5, with D possibly being TRBD1 (6 bases). V lost 7 bases and J 0 bases, leaving 13 bases between the germline ends. The CDR3 runs 15 residues. Germline-derived CDR1 and CDR2 are SNHLY and FYNNEI. CDR3 bases: TGTGCCAGCAATCTAGGGGACACTAGCAATCAGCCCCAGCATTTT. This gives the protein CASNLGDTSNQPQHF.

This clone came up once. The CDR3 spells CASSLTGGTTYEQYF. The CDR3 DNA reads TGTGCCAGCAGCTTAACAGGAGGGACTACCTACGAGCAGTACTTC. The chain links TRBV7-3 to TRBJ2-7, with 7 bases lining up with TRBD2. This CDR3 is built from 15 residues. The V gene end was trimmed by 0 bases and the J gene end by 2 bases; junction bases not matched to a gene: 4. Germline CDR1 reads SGHTA; CDR2 reads FQGTGA.

This chain links TRBV10-2 with TRBJ2-3; maybe TRBD1 (5 bases). V lost 0 bases to trimming and J lost 1 base, with 8 bases between them. The germline CDR1 and CDR2 sequences are WSHSY and SAAADI. The length of the CDR3 is 15 residues. CDR3 sequence (DNA): TGCGCCAGCAGTGAGTCGGGCAGGGGCACAGATACGCAGTATTTT. As protein: CASSESGRGTDTQYF.

This clone showed up just once. Here the CDR3 DNA reads TGCGCCAGCAGCCAGGCCCGGGGGGGACCCTACGAGCAGTACTTC. Its translation: CASSQARGGPYEQYF. The genes are TRBV4-3 and TRBJ2-7, with 8 bases that match TRBD2. Germline values: CDR1 LGHNA, CDR2 YSLEER. Unmatched junction bases numbered 6, after V lost 3 bases and J lost 2 bases. The CDR3 has 15 amino acids.

The chain has TRBV6-1 and TRBJ2-2, with a tentative D call TRBD1 (6 bases). The CDR3 totals 18 residues. Germline V gene data show CDR1 as MNHNS and CDR2 as SASEGT. Trimming removed 4 bases from V and 3 bases from J, with 21 bases in between. CDR3 in amino acids: CASSVGWGPWGYTGELFF. The CDR3 nucleotides are TGTGCCAGCAGTGTTGGCTGGGGGCCCTGGGGGTACACCGGGGAGCTGTTTTTT.

V is TRBV11-3 and J is TRBJ2-3; the D is unclear. CDR3 length equals 15 residues. From germline, CDR1 is SGHNT and CDR2 YENEEA. V was trimmed by 2 bases and J by 0 bases, leaving 9 bases between them. CDR3 region: CASSLSNPSTDTQYF. Written as DNA, the CDR3 is TGTGCCAGCAGCTTATCTAACCCTAGCACAGATACGCAGTATTTT.

The rearrangement joins TRBV5-4 to TRBJ2-3; tentative D call: TRBD2 (7 bases). Trimming shortened V by 4 bases and J by 3 bases, and 18 bases separated the two germline ends. From germline, CDR1 is SGHNT and CDR2 YYREEE (reference sequence). The CDR3 runs to 16 residues. CDR3 region: CASSGWEGGSTDTQYF. The CDR3 nucleotides are TGTGCCAGCAGCGGATGGGAGGGGGGATCGACAGATACGCAGTATTTT.

V is TRBV30 and J is TRBJ2-7; 10 nucleotides match TRBD1. Per germline, CDR1 GTSNPN and CDR2 SVGIG (reference sequence). With V trimmed by 5 bases and J by 6 bases, 10 bases remained unmatched. The CDR3 consists of 14 residues. For the CDR3, the DNA is TGTGCCTGGCAGGGGGTGACAGGGGGCAGCGAGCAGTACTTC. This gives the protein CAWQGVTGGSEQYF.

The chain is built from TRBV5-1 and TRBJ2-1, with TRBD2 matching over 11 bases. CDR1 and CDR2 from the germline V gene are SGHRS and YFSETQ. This CDR3 is 16 amino acids long. Trimming removed 3 bases from V and 2 bases from J; junction bases left unmatched: 4. As DNA, the CDR3 is TGCGCCAGCAGCTCATTTAGCGGGGGGGCCTACAATGAGCAGTTCTTC. Protein: CASSSFSGGAYNEQFF.

This clone has a single count. An end of the junction does not agree with germline; a read error may underlie this. The rearrangement uses TRBV5-1 and TRBJ2-2; D remains unclear. Germline assignment: CDR1 SGHRS and CDR2 YFSETQ. The CDR3 has 13 residues. CDR3 in amino acids: CASRLAPAGELFF. CDR3 DNA sequence: TGCGCCAGCAGATTGGCCCCGGCCGGGGAGCTGTTTTTT.

This chain joins TRBV9 and TRBJ1-6, with D possibly matching TRBD1 (5 bases). The length of the CDR3 is 14 residues. Germline lookup yields CDR1 SGDLS and CDR2 YYNGEE. Trimming removed 0 bases from V and 5 bases from J, with 6 bases in between. The CDR3 is CASSVAGHNSPLHF. In DNA, the CDR3 is TGTGCCAGCAGCGTAGCAGGGCATAATTCACCCCTCCACTTT.

The CDR3 nucleotides are TGTGCCAGCAGTGAAGAGGGGTCCGGGGGGTCCTACGAGCAGTACTTC. This codes for CASSEEGSGGSYEQYF. V and J are TRBV2 and TRBJ2-7, with 7 bases that match TRBD2. The length of the CDR3 is 16 residues. The V and J ends lost 1 base and 1 base, in that order; junction bases with no gene match: 7. Looked up from germline, CDR1 is SNHLY and CDR2 is FYNNEI.